The 23 T cell receptor beta chains given below trace back to one sample, sequenced in a study of CD8+CD57+ T cells in acquired aplastic anemia. Genomic DNA constituted the template upon which TCR beta VDJ and CDR3 profiling was performed. TCRdb ran MiXCR on the reads and lists one entry per CDR3 protein. The sample has 80,000 or so distinct CDR3 sequences; over 35% are singletons. The sequenced material came from sorted CD4+, CD8+, or CD8+CD57+ T cells (not recorded which) from PBMCs. Receptor source: a human donor in good health, serving as a control.

The chain employs TRBV29-1 and TRBJ2-1, with 10 bases that match TRBD2. Per germline, CDR1 SQVTM and CDR2 ANQGSEA. V was clipped by 4 bases and J by 1 base; unmatched bases: 1. This CDR3 is built from 14 residues. The CDR3 region has the DNA TGCAGCGTTGCGACTAGCGGGTCCTACAATGAGCAGTTCTTC. Protein: CSVATSGSYNEQFF.

V is TRBV20-1 and J is TRBJ1-5; tentative D call: TRBD1 (6 bases). Trimming pared 3 bases from V and 6 bases from J, leaving 12 bases between. This CDR3 is 13 amino acids long. Per germline, CDR1 DFQATT and CDR2 SNEGSKA (reference sequence). The CDR3 region has the DNA TGCAGTGCTAGGGAGGGGGTAAGTCAGCCCCAGCATTTT. Protein sequence: CSAREGVSQPQHF.

In this sample, this clonotype turned up many times. The chain is built from TRBV4-1 and TRBJ2-7; 8 positions match TRBD1. CDR3 length: 15 amino acids. Germline lookup yields CDR1 MGHRA and CDR2 YSYEKL. V was clipped by 4 bases and J by 0 bases; unmatched bases: 5. This chain's CDR3 is CASSLQGDSSYEQYF. The CDR3 bases are TGCGCCAGCAGCCTACAGGGGGACAGCTCCTACGAGCAGTACTTC.

The chain is built from TRBV5-1 and TRBJ2-1, with TRBD2 matching over 8 bases. Trimming at V came to 4 bases and at J to 7 bases, leaving 10 bases not matched to a gene. Germline V gene data show CDR1 as SGHRS and CDR2 as YFSETQ. The CDR3 covers 15 residues. The CDR3 DNA reads as TGCGCCAGCAGCGGCGATGAGCGGGAGTGGAATGAGCAGTTCTTC. This sequence encodes CASSGDEREWNEQFF.

About this clonotype: With a much larger clone just one base away, this may be a read error. CDR3 residues: CASSLLLTSDTQHF. For the CDR3, the DNA is TGCGCCAGCAGCCTGCTATTAACTAGCGACACCCAGCACTTC. This rearrangement joins TRBV5-1 to TRBJ2-5, with 7 bases matching TRBD2. In germline, CDR1 is SGHRS, CDR2 YFSETQ. This CDR3 region has 14 residues.

This clonotype was recorded a few times. This rearrangement joins TRBV25-1 to TRBJ2-1; D is unresolved. The CDR3 loop spans 12 amino acids. V shed 2 bases and J shed 4 bases, with 3 bases lying between them. Germline loops: CDR1 MGHDK, CDR2 SYGVNS. The DNA for the CDR3 is TGTGCCAGCAGTGAAGCTTACAATGAGCAGTTCTTC. It codes for CASSEAYNEQFF.

This clonotype has at least ten counts. V is TRBV5-1 and J is TRBJ2-1, with D unclear. Trimming shortened V by 4 bases and J by 4 bases, and 12 bases separated the two germline ends. Germline V lookup: CDR1 SGHRS, CDR2 YFSETQ. The CDR3 contains 14 residues. As DNA, the CDR3 is TGCGCCAGCAGCCTATCCGACTTGTACAATGAGCAGTTCTTC. Protein product: CASSLSDLYNEQFF.

This clonotype was detected only a few times. The chain recombines TRBV6-1 with TRBJ1-5; D not resolved. CDR3 length equals 13 residues. Germline CDR1 and CDR2: MNHNS and SASEGT. V was shortened by 0 bases and J by 7 bases, with 7 bases between the two germline ends. In nucleotides, the CDR3 is TGTGCCAGCAGTGAAGCCTTCGGGCAGCCCCAGCATTTT. Translating gives CASSEAFGQPQHF.

V gene TRBV7-2 combines with J gene TRBJ1-2; D is undetermined. The CDR3 totals 14 residues. Germline V CDR1 and CDR2: SGHTA, FQGNSA. V shed 7 bases and J shed 0 bases, with 12 bases lying between them. The CDR3 protein is CASTRYPTNYGYTF. In DNA, the CDR3 is TGTGCCAGCACCCGATACCCTACTAACTATGGCTACACCTTC.

This clonotype was seen repeatedly, ten times or more. The chain joins TRBV9 to TRBJ1-1; D remains ambiguous. V was cut by 4 bases and J by 1 base, with 8 bases left in between. The CDR3 spans 13 residues. Germline CDR1 reads SGDLS; CDR2 reads YYNGEE. CDR3 in DNA: TGTGCCAGCAGCCCCCGAGGGAACACTGAAGCTTTCTTT. Its translation is CASSPRGNTEAFF. The variable domain in full, with the rest retrieved from reference TRBV9 and TRBJ1-1, is DSGVTQTPKHLITATGQRVTLRCSPRSGDLSVYWYQQSLDQGLQFLIQYYNGEERAKGNILERFSAQQFPDLHSELNLSSLELGDSALYFCASSPRGNTEAFFGQGTRLTVV.

The chain links TRBV4-1 to TRBJ2-1, with D perhaps matching TRBD1 (5 bases). V was cut by 0 bases and J by 3 bases, with 12 bases left in between. CDR3 size: 16 residues. CDR1 is MGHRA and CDR2 is YSYEKL in the germline V gene. CDR3 sequence reads: CASSQDYQGYYNEQFF. CDR3 sequence (DNA): TGCGCCAGCAGCCAAGATTATCAGGGATACTACAATGAGCAGTTCTTC.

This chain uses TRBV2 with TRBJ2-5; no reliable D call. V shed 7 bases and J shed 4 bases, with 13 bases lying between them. CDR3 length equals 13 residues. Germline V lookup: CDR1 SNHLY, CDR2 FYNNEI. CDR3: CASTVSLPETQYF. In nucleotides, the CDR3 is TGTGCCAGCACCGTCTCCCTCCCAGAGACCCAGTACTTC.

This clonotype was detected a few times. The genes are TRBV19 and TRBJ1-6; TRBD1 aligns across 9 bases. The CDR3 consists of 15 residues. Losses at the gene ends were 5 bases for V and 9 bases for J; bases not matched to a gene: 8. Germline loops: CDR1 LNHDA, CDR2 SQIVND (reference sequence). CDR3 in DNA: TGTGCCAGTAGTCCATCCACAGGGGGCACTTCACCCCTCCACTTT. This encodes CASSPSTGGTSPLHF.

This rearrangement joins TRBV20-1 to TRBJ2-2, with 10 bases fitting TRBD2. CDR1 DFQATT and CDR2 SNEGSKA come from the germline V gene (reference sequence). The CDR3 runs 18 residues. The junction had 9 bases not matched to a gene; V was cut back by 1 base and J by 1 base. The CDR3 sequence is CSARGHGTSAMNTGELFF. DNA of the CDR3: TGCAGTGCTAGAGGTCACGGGACTAGCGCGATGAACACCGGGGAGCTGTTTTTT.

This clonotype was seen at least ten times. The chain recombines TRBV7-9 with TRBJ1-6; the D gene is possibly TRBD1 (5 bases). The CDR3 extends over 12 amino acids. Trimming stripped 5 bases from V and 8 bases from J, with 7 bases between. The germline V gene encodes CDR1 SEHNR and CDR2 FQNEAQ (reference sequence). Written as DNA, the CDR3 is TGTGCCAGCAGCCGGGGGGATTCACCCCTCCACTTT. Translation: CASSRGDSPLHF. Together with reference TRBV7-9 and TRBJ1-6, the CDR3 gives the full variable domain: DTGVSQNPRHKITKRGQNVTFRCDPISEHNRLYWYRQTLGQGPEFLTYFQNEAQLEKSRLLSDRFSAERPKGSFSTLEIQRTEQGDSAMYLCASSRGDSPLHFGNGTRLTVT.

This clonotype has a count of ten or more. The rearrangement links TRBV11-3 to TRBJ2-7; D is ambiguous. CDR1 is SGHNT and CDR2 is YENEEA in the germline V gene. V was clipped by 5 bases and J by 0 bases, with 5 bases between them. This CDR3 region has 12 residues. The CDR3 DNA is TGTGCCAGCAGCCCTCCCTCCTACGAGCAGTACTTC. It translates to CASSPPSYEQYF.

As concerns this clonotype: Just one base apart from a much larger clone, this may be a read error. The chain recombines TRBV5-1 with TRBJ2-7; D gene unclear. CDR3 length: 16 residues. Germline V gene sequence: CDR1 SGHRS, CDR2 YFSETQ. The V gene lost 0 bases and the J gene lost 2 bases, with 15 bases spanning the gap. The DNA of the CDR3 is TGCGCCAGCAGCTTGGGAGAAGGCCATAGCCCCTACGAGCAGTACTTC. This translates into CASSLGEGHSPYEQYF.

The J gene is TRBJ2-1, the V gene TRBV12-3 or TRBV12-4; TRBD1 matches 7 bases. V was pared by 1 base and J by 5 bases, with 2 bases of the junction left unmatched. This CDR3 spans 14 amino acids. CDR3 region: CASSLDGTDNEQFF. The CDR3 DNA reads as TGTGCCAGCAGTTTAGATGGGACAGACAATGAGCAGTTCTTC.

The chain joins TRBV7-8 to TRBJ2-7, with TRBD2 matching 10 bases. Germline V CDR1 and CDR2: SGHVS, FQNEAQ. This CDR3 is built from 16 residues. V trimming: 2 bases; J trimming: 1 base; junction bases outside the gene matches: 5. The CDR3, as DNA: TGTGCCAGCAGCTTACTAGCGGGGGCGCTTTCCTACGAGCAGTACTTC. Its protein is CASSLLAGALSYEQYF.

This clonotype was seen more than once but under ten times. Mismatch with germline at one junction end may stem from a read error. The J gene is TRBJ2-7, the V gene TRBV6-5; TRBD2 might be the D (5 bases). Looked up from germline, CDR1 is MNHEY and CDR2 is SVGAGI. This CDR3 has 15 residues. CDR3 nucleotide sequence: TGTGCCAGCAGTTACTCGGAGGCAGGTTCCTACGCGCAGTACTTC. The encoded protein is CASSYSEAGSYAQYF.

This clonotype was recorded once. The chain joins TRBV24-1 to TRBJ1-2; D might be TRBD1 (5 bases). Germline V gene sequence: CDR1 KGHDR, CDR2 SFDVKD. V lost 12 bases, J lost 10 bases, and 17 bases lay in between. The CDR3 is made up of 11 amino acids. The CDR3 DNA is TGTGCCGCAAGTGCTGGGGCCCTCTACACCTTC. Amino acid sequence: CAASAGALYTF.

This clonotype showed up just a few times. V and J are TRBV30 and TRBJ1-2, with 10 positions matching TRBD1. This CDR3 has 15 residues. V gave up 2 bases and J gave up 6 bases; unmatched junction bases: 9. Germline lookup yields CDR1 GTSNPN and CDR2 SVGIG (reference sequence). CDR3 nucleotides: TGTGCCTGGAGTTTCGGACAGGGGGAAAGAGATGGCTACACCTTC. Protein product: CAWSFGQGERDGYTF.

The chain couples TRBV2 to TRBJ1-5; D not certain. Germline-derived CDR1 and CDR2 are SNHLY and FYNNEI. The CDR3 loop spans 13 amino acids. Trimming pared 8 bases from V and 0 bases from J, leaving 8 bases between. The DNA of the CDR3 is TGTGCCAGCGAAAGGGATAGCAATCAGCCCCAGCATTTT. This codes for CASERDSNQPQHF.